The clone carrying this T cell receptor beta chain was found many times. The antigen remains undetermined. The sample originates from a study of T cells in Graves' hyperthyroidism and ophthalmopathy. Amplification of TCR beta CDR3 regions used RNA as the template. Using the HTBI primer set, a first-round RT-PCR was run on the TCR CDR3. TCRdb reprocessed the multiplex PCR reads with MiXCR, giving one entry per CDR3 protein. The sample lists more than 450,000 distinct CDR3 sequences; around 13% were seen once. Study results and limitations: Clonotypes that were expanded in thyroid above 0.001 mostly appeared in blood too.

Uncontrolled infection, other autoimmune disease, pregnancy or lactation barred patients from enrollment. Unmatched junction bases numbered 17, after V lost 5 bases and J lost 6 bases. Germline V lookup: CDR1 SGHTA, CDR2 FQGNSA. The CDR3 has 19 amino acids. The source of this sequence is a woman in her forties with Graves' hyperthyroidism. Sequencing input: blood. The rearrangement links TRBV7-2 to TRBJ2-3, with 13 bases matching TRBD2. CDR3 region: CASSKTGGRTSGSSDTQYF. CDR3 nucleotide sequence: TGTGCCAGCAGCAAGACAGGGGGCAGGACTAGCGGGAGTTCTGATACGCAGTATTTT. The entire variable domain, with the rest obtained from reference TRBV7-2 and TRBJ2-3, is as follows: GAGVSQSPSNKVTEKGKDVELRCDPISGHTALYWYRQSLGQGLEFLIYFQGNSAPDKSGLPSDRFSAERTGGSVSTLTIQRTQQEDSAVYLCASSKTGGRTSGSSDTQYFGPGTRLTVL.